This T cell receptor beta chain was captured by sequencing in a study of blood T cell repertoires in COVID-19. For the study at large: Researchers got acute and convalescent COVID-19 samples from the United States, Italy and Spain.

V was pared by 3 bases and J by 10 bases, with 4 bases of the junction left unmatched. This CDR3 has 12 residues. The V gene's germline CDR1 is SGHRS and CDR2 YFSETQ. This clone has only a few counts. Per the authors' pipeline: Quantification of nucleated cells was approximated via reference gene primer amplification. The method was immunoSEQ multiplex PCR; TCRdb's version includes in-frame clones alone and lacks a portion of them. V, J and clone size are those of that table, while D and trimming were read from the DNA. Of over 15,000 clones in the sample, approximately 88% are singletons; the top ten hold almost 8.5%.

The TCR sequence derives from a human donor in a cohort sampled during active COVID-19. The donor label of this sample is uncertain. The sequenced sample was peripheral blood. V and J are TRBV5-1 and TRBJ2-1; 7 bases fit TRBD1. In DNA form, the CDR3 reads TGCGCCAGCAGCTCGGACAGGTGGGAGCAGTTCTTC. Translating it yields CASSSDRWEQFF.